One sample yielded the 7 T cell receptor beta chains listed below, sequenced in a study of blood T cell repertoires in COVID-19. Assay: immunoSEQ multiplex PCR; the TCRdb copy retains only in-frame clones and omits some. This sample has 50,000 to 65,000 clones, with more than 85% found just once. Specimen: peripheral blood. These receptors originate from a man between 65 and 79 years old with acute or convalescent COVID-19.

This clone was seen more than once but under ten times. Mismatch with germline at one junction end may stem from a read error. The chain is built from TRBV10-1 and TRBJ1-2; D not resolved. The germline V gene has CDR1 WNHNN and CDR2 SYGVQD (reference sequence). The CDR3 loop spans 8 amino acids. The CDR3 is CANVQRHF. The CDR3 DNA is TGCGCCAACGTTCAGAGGCACTTC.

This chain connects TRBV4-1 to TRBJ2-5, with a weak D call TRBD1 (6 bases). Per germline, CDR1 MGHRA and CDR2 YSYEKL. Trimming cost V 1 base and J 0 bases, with 9 bases left between them. The CDR3 is 15 amino acids. CDR3 sequence reads: CASSQVQGYQETQYF. CDR3 coding DNA: TGCGCCAGCAGCCAAGTACAGGGATACCAAGAGACCCAGTACTTC.

This clone was picked up one time. The chain couples TRBV6-5 to TRBJ1-3; D call uncertain. CDR1 is MNHEY, CDR2 SVGAGI, per germline. With 2 bases removed from V and 4 bases from J, the gap between germline ends came to 9 bases. The CDR3 contains 14 residues. CDR3 sequence reads: CASSYTTMGNTIYF. The CDR3 DNA reads as TGTGCCAGCAGTTACACTACCATGGGAAACACCATATATTTT.

The chain combines TRBV5-1 with TRBJ2-7; D is perhaps TRBD1 (6 bases). Germline CDR1 SGHRS, CDR2 YFSETQ. CDR3 length equals 15 residues. V dropped 0 bases and J dropped 0 bases, with 10 bases sitting between them. The CDR3 spells CASSLEGDSSYEQYF. The CDR3 nucleotides are TGCGCCAGCAGCTTGGAGGGGGATAGCTCCTACGAGCAGTACTTC.

This sequence joins TRBV5-6 and TRBJ2-3, with 9 bases matching TRBD1. CDR1 and CDR2 from the germline V gene are SGHDT and YYEEEE. The V gene end was trimmed by 2 bases and the J gene end by 6 bases; junction bases not matched to a gene: 7. There are 15 residues in the CDR3. This CDR3 reads CASSFPGQGSDTQYF. CDR3 in DNA: TGTGCCAGCAGCTTTCCGGGACAGGGTTCCGATACGCAGTATTTT.

The chain joins TRBV5-1 to TRBJ2-3; 9 bases line up with TRBD2. V lost 1 base to trimming and J lost 2 bases; unmatched junction nucleotides: 8. The CDR3 spans 17 residues. Germline CDR1 reads SGHRS; CDR2 reads YFSETQ. CDR3 sequence (DNA): TGCGCCAGCAGCTTGTGGGCACTAGCGGGTTCCACAGATACGCAGTATTTT. Protein product: CASSLWALAGSTDTQYF.

This clone was seen more than once but under ten times. V is TRBV6-5 and J is TRBJ1-1; possibly TRBD1 for D (6 bases). CDR1 MNHEY and CDR2 SVGAGI come from the germline V gene. The V end was cut by 7 bases, the J end by 4 bases, with 19 bases between. The CDR3 runs 15 residues. The CDR3 reads CASISGDLMFTEAFF. CDR3 nucleotide sequence: TGTGCCAGCATCTCAGGGGACCTAATGTTCACTGAAGCTTTCTTT.